Listed below are T cell receptor beta chains from one sample, sequenced in a study of vaccination and CD4 T cells after COVID-19. MiXCR, run by TCRdb on the PCR reads, gives a single entry per CDR3 protein. The data hold about 10,000 distinct CDR3 sequences, with approximately 62% observed a single time. The antigens for these receptors are not known. The sample consisted of CD4+ T cells from blood, cultured in vitro. The source is a human donor in good health. The CDR3 runs from the conserved cysteine through the conserved F or W. The D gene is left open where the match is weak. A clone size is listed for some rows: how often the clone was seen (once, few, many), or a class if it is expanded.

clone_size	d_call	v_call	j_call	cdr3_nt	cdr3_aa
.	TRBD1	TRBV5-4	TRBJ2-5	TGTGCCAGCAGCTTGGGTGCAGGGGGACGCGAGACCCAGTACTTC	CASSLGAGGRETQYF
.	.	TRBV28	TRBJ1-2	TGTGCCAGCAGTTTATCGGCGGGCTATGGCTACACCTTC	CASSLSAGYGYTF
few	.	TRBV20-1	TRBJ1-5	TGCAGTGCTAGCCAGGGTGGCGGGCAGCCCCAGCATTTT	CSASQGGGQPQHF
.	.	TRBV6-2/TRBV6-3	TRBJ2-3	TGTGCCAGCAGTCCCGACCTTCTCCCATTAGGTCAGCAGTATTTT	CASSPDLLPLGQQYF
.	TRBD2	TRBV7-2	TRBJ2-1	TGTGCCAGCAGCCTCAGACTAGCGGGAGGGCCTGATCAGTTCTTC	CASSLRLAGGPDQFF
.	.	TRBV10-2	TRBJ1-2	TGCGCCAGCAGTAGGCAGGGAAGCGGCTACACCTTC	CASSRQGSGYTF
few	.	TRBV20-1	TRBJ1-5	TGCAGTGCTAGTGCAAGTCCAGGGACGGGGCAGCCCCAGCATTTT	CSASASPGTGQPQHF
once	.	TRBV7-6	TRBJ2-7	TGTGCCAGCAGCCCCCTCCAGGCCTCCTACGAGCAGTACTTC	CASSPLQASYEQYF
few	.	TRBV7-2	TRBJ1-1	TGTGCCAGCAGCTTAGCAGCAGGGCGGGCTTTCTTT	CASSLAAGRAFF
.	TRBD1	TRBV20-1	TRBJ1-6	TGCAGTGCCAGGGGGGTAGGGATCGATTCACCCCTCCACTTT	CSARGVGIDSPLHF
.	.	TRBV6-1	TRBJ1-1	TGTGCCAGCAGTGAAAAATTCCAGGGGAAAGCTTTCTTT	CASSEKFQGKAFF
.	.	TRBV21-1	TRBJ1-6	TGTGCCAGCAGCAACTGGGGGGCCGATTCACCCCTCCACTTT	CASSNWGADSPLHF
.	.	TRBV7-2	TRBJ2-1	TGTGCCAGCAGCTTGAAGGACTACGGCTCCTACAATGAGCAGTTCTTC	CASSLKDYGSYNEQFF
.	.	TRBV6-5	TRBJ1-1	TGTGCCAGCAGTTACTCGAGAGGGGAACCCAAGCAGGACTTT	CASSYSRGEPKQDF
.	TRBD1	TRBV20-1	TRBJ1-3	TGCAGTGCTAGAGATCCAGGGGGCCCCTCTGGAAACACCATATATTTT	CSARDPGGPSGNTIYF
.	.	TRBV20-1	TRBJ1-2	TGCAGTGCTAGTTTAGACTGGAGCTACACCTTC	CSASLDWSYTF
medium-sized	TRBD1	TRBV5-4	TRBJ1-1	TGTGCCAGCCTCGACAGGGGGCTTAGTATGAACACTGAAGCTTTCTTT	CASLDRGLSMNTEAFF
.	.	TRBV30	TRBJ1-2	TGTGCCTGGAGTGTTTCGTTAGGGGCAAACTATGGCTACACCTTC	CAWSVSLGANYGYTF
.	.	TRBV7-6	TRBJ2-3	TGTGCCAGCAGCTTATCCGGGGGAAGCACAGATACGCAGTATTTT	CASSLSGGSTDTQYF
few	.	TRBV6-1	TRBJ1-6	TGTGCCAGCAGTGAAGAAGACAGCCTCTGGAATTCACCCCTCCACTTT	CASSEEDSLWNSPLHF
.	.	TRBV2	TRBJ1-1	TGTGCCAGCAGTGAGGAAGTTGGTGAAGCTTTCTTT	CASSEEVGEAFF
.	TRBD1	TRBV15	TRBJ1-5	TGTACCACCAGCAGCTACGGGGACAGGGAGGCACAGCCCCAGCATTTT	CTTSSYGDREAQPQHF
few	.	TRBV20-1	TRBJ1-1	TGCAGCCCCCGCCCAGGGCGGACTGAAGCTTTCTTT	CSPRPGRTEAFF
.	.	TRBV19	TRBJ1-1	TGTGCCAGTAGTATAATTGGAGGTGATAGCACTGAAGCTTTCTTT	CASSIIGGDSTEAFF
.	.	TRBV28	TRBJ1-6	TGTGCCAGCAGTTCTAGTTTTGGCCCATGGGGCCTTGGGGATAATTCACCCCTCCACTTT	CASSSSFGPWGLGDNSPLHF
few	TRBD1	TRBV20-1	TRBJ1-2	TGCAGTGCTAGGGTAGGACAGGTGGGGGGCTACACCTTC	CSARVGQVGGYTF